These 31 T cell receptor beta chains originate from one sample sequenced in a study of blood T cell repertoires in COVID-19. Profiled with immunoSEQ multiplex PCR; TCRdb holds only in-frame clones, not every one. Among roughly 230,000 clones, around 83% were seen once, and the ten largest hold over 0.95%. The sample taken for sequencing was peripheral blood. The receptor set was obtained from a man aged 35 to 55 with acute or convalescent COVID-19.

The CDR3 loop reads CASSLLPIRAGTGELFF. The DNA for the CDR3 is TGTGCCAGCAGCTTGTTACCAATTAGGGCAGGGACCGGGGAGCTGTTTTTT. The chain uses TRBV7-6 and TRBJ2-2; perhaps TRBD1 as D (5 bases). The V and J ends lost 3 bases and 5 bases respectively, with 19 bases between them. The germline CDR1 and CDR2 sequences are SGHVS and FNYEAQ. This CDR3 comprises 17 residues. The full variable domain, in which reference TRBV7-6 and TRBJ2-2 provide the parts outside the CDR3, is GAGVSQSPRYKVTKRGQDVALRCDPISGHVSLYWYRQALGQGPEFLTYFNYEAQQDKSGLPNDRFSAERPEGSISTLTIQRTEQRDSAMYRCASSLLPIRAGTGELFFGEGSRLTVL.

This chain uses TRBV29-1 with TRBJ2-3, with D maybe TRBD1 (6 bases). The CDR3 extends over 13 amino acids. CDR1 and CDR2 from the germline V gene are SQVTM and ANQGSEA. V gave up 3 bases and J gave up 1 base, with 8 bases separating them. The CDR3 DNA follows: TGCAGCGTTGATTACAGGGGCACAGATACGCAGTATTTT. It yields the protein CSVDYRGTDTQYF.

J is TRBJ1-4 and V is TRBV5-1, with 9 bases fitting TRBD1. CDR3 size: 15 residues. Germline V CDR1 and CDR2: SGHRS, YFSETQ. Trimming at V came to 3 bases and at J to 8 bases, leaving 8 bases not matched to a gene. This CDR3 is CASSYSGQGNEKLFF. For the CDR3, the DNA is TGCGCCAGCAGCTACTCCGGACAGGGGAACGAAAAACTGTTTTTT.

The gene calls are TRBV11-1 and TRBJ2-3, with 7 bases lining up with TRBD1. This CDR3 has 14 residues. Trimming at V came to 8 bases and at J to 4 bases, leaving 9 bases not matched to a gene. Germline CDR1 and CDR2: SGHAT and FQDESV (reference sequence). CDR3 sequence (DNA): TGTGCCAGCGGAAAGGGGACAGATGCAGATACGCAGTATTTT. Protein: CASGKGTDADTQYF.

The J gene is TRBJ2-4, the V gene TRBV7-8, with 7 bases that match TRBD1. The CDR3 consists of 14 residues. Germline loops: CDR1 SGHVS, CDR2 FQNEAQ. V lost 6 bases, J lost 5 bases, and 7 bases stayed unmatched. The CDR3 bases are TGTGCCAGCAGTTACGACAGGGCCCAAAACATTCAGTACTTC. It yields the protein CASSYDRAQNIQYF. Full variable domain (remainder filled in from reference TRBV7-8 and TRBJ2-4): GAGVSQSPRYKVAKRGQDVALRCDPISGHVSLFWYQQALGQGPEFLTYFQNEAQLDKSGLPSDRFFAERPEGSVSTLKIQRTQQEDSAVYLCASSYDRAQNIQYFGAGTRLSVL.

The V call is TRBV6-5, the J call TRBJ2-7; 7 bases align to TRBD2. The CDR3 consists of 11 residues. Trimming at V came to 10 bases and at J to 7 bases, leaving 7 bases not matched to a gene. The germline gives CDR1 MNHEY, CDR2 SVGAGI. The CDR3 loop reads CAINAGGEQYF. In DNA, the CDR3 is TGTGCCATCAATGCCGGGGGGGAGCAGTACTTC.

The CDR3 is CASSPGQFQETQYF. The CDR3 DNA reads as TGTGCCAGCAGCCCTGGACAGTTTCAAGAGACCCAGTACTTC. V and J are TRBV14 and TRBJ2-5; maybe TRBD1 (6 bases). Trimming removed 4 bases from V and 2 bases from J, with 11 bases in between. The CDR3 loop spans 14 amino acids. From germline, CDR1 is SGHDN and CDR2 FVKESK.

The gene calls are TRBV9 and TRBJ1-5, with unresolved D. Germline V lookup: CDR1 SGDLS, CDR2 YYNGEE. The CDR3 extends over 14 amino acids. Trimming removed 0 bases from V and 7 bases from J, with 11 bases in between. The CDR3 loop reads CASSVGSESQPQHF. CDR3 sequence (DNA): TGTGCCAGCAGCGTAGGTTCTGAGTCCCAGCCCCAGCATTTT. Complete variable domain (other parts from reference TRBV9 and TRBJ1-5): DSGVTQTPKHLITATGQRVTLRCSPRSGDLSVYWYQQSLDQGLQFLIQYYNGEERAKGNILERFSAQQFPDLHSELNLSSLELGDSALYFCASSVGSESQPQHFGDGTRLSIL.

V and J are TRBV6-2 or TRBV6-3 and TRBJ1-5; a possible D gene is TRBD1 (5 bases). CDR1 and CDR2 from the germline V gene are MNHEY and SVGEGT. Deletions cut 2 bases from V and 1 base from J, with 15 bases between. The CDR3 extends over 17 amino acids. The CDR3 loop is CASSYGRGRGSNQPQHF. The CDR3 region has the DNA TGTGCCAGCAGTTACGGGAGGGGAAGAGGCAGCAATCAGCCCCAGCATTTT.

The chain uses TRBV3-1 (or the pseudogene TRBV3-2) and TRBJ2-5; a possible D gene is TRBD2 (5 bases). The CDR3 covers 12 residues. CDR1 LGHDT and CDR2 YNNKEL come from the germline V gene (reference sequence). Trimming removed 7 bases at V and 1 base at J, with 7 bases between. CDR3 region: CASKTSQETQYF. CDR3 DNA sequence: TGTGCCAGCAAAACTAGCCAAGAGACCCAGTACTTC.

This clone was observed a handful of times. The CDR3 bases are TGCAGTGCTAGTTACGTTTCGGGCACTGAAGCTTTCTTT. It translates to CSASYVSGTEAFF. The chain combines TRBV20-1 with TRBJ1-1; D gene ambiguous. Looked up from germline, CDR1 is DFQATT and CDR2 is SNEGSKA (reference sequence). The CDR3 is 13 amino acids. V dropped 3 bases and J dropped 4 bases, with 12 bases sitting between them.

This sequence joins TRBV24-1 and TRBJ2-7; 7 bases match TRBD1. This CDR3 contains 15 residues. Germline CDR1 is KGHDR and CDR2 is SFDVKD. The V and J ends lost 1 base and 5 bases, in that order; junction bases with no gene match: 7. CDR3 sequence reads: CATSDFSRDRDEQYF. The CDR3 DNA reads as TGTGCCACCAGTGATTTTTCCAGGGACAGAGACGAGCAGTACTTC.

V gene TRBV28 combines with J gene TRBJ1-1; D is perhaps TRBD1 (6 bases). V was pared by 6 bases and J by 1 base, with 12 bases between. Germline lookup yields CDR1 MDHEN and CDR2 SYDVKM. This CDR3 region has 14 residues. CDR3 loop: CASRSGVRNTEAFF. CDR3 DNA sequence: TGTGCCAGCAGATCAGGGGTAAGGAACACTGAAGCTTTCTTT.

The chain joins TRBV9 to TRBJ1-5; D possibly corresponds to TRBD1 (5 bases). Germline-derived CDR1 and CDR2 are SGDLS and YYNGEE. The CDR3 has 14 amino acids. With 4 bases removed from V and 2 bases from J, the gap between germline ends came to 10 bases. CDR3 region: CASSPGGGNQPQHF. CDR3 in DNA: TGTGCCAGCAGCCCTGGGGGGGGCAATCAGCCCCAGCATTTT.

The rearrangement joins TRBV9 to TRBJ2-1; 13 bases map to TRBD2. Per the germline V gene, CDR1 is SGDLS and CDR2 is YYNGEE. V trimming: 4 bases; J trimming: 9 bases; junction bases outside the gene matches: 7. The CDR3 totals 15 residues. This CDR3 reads CASSPGTSGVSEQFF. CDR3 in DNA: TGTGCCAGCAGCCCCGGGACTAGCGGGGTGAGTGAGCAGTTCTTC.

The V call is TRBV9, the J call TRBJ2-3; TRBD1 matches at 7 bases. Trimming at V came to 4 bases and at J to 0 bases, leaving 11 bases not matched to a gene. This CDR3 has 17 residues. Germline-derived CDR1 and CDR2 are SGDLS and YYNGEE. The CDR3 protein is CASSPRGGTASTDTQYF. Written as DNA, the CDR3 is TGTGCCAGCAGCCCAAGAGGTGGGACAGCCAGCACAGATACGCAGTATTTT.

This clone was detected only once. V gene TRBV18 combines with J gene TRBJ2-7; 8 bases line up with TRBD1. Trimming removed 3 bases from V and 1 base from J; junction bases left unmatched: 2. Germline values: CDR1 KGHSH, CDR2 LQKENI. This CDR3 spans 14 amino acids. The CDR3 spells CASSPRDRSYEQYF. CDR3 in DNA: TGTGCCAGCTCACCTCGGGACAGGTCCTACGAGCAGTACTTC.

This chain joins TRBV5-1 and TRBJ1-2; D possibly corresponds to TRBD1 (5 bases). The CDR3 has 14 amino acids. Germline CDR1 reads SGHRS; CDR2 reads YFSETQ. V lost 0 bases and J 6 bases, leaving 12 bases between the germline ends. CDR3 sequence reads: CASSLAGGGDGYTF. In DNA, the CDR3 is TGCGCCAGCAGCTTGGCCGGGGGTGGAGATGGCTACACCTTC.

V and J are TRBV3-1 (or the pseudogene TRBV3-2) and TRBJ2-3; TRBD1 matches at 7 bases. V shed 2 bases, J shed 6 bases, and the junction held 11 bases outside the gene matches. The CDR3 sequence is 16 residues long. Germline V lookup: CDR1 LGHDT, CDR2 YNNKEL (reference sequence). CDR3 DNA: TGTGCCAGCAGCCAAACGGCGCAGGGGGTGTGGGATACGCAGTATTTT. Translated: CASSQTAQGVWDTQYF.

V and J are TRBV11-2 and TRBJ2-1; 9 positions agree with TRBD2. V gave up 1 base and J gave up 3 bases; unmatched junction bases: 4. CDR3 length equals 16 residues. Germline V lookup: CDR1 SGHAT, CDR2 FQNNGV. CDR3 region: CASSLAGRGGYNEQFF. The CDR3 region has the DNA TGTGCCAGCAGCTTAGCCGGGCGGGGGGGCTACAATGAGCAGTTCTTC.

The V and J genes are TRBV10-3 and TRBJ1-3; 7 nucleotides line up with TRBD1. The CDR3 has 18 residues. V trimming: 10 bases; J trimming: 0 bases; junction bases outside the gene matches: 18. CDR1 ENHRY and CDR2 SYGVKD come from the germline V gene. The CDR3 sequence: CATAALGDSRSSGNTIYF. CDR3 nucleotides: TGTGCCACCGCCGCCTTAGGGGACAGCCGAAGCTCTGGAAACACCATATATTTT.

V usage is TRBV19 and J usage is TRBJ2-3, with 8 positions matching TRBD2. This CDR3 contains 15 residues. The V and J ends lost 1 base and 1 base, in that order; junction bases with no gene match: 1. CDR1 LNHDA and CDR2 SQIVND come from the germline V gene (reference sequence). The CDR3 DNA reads TGTGCCAGTAGTATAGCGGGGGGGGGCACAGATACGCAGTATTTT. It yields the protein CASSIAGGGTDTQYF.

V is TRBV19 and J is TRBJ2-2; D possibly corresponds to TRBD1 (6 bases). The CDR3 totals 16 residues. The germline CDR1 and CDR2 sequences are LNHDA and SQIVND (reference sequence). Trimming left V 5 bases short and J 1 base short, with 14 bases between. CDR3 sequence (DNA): TGTGCCAGTAGTGTGAGGGGGACGGGGAACACCGGGGAGCTGTTTTTT. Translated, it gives CASSVRGTGNTGELFF.

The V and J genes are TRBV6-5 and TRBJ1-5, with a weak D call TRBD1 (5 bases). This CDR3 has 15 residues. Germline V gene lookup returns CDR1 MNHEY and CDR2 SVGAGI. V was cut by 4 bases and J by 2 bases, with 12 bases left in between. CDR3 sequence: CASSSQGSGNQPQHF. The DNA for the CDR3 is TGTGCCAGCAGTTCGCAGGGAAGCGGCAATCAGCCCCAGCATTTT.

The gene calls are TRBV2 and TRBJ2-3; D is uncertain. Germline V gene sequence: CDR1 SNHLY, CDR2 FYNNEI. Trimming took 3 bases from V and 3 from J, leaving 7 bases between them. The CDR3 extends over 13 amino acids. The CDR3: CASSDGETDTQYF. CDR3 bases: TGTGCCAGCAGTGACGGTGAGACAGATACGCAGTATTTT. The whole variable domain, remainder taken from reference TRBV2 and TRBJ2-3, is EPEVTQTPSHQVTQMGQEVILRCVPISNHLYFYWYRQILGQKVEFLVSFYNNEISEKSEIFDDQFSVERPDGSNFTLKIRSTKLEDSAMYFCASSDGETDTQYFGPGTRLTVL.

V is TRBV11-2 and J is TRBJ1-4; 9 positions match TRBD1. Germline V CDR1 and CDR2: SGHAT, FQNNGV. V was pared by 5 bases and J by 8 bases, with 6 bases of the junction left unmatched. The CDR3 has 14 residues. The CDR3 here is CASSQDRGSEKLFF. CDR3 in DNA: TGTGCCAGCAGCCAGGACAGGGGAAGCGAAAAACTGTTTTTT.

This CDR3 reads CASSFTQGGDEKLFF. CDR3 nucleotide sequence: TGTGCCAGCAGTTTCACACAGGGGGGTGATGAAAAACTGTTTTTT. This rearrangement joins TRBV6-5 to TRBJ1-4, with 8 positions matching TRBD1. Germline V gene data show CDR1 as MNHEY and CDR2 as SVGAGI. The trim removed 4 bases at V and 6 bases at J, leaving 7 bases unmatched. This CDR3 comprises 15 residues.

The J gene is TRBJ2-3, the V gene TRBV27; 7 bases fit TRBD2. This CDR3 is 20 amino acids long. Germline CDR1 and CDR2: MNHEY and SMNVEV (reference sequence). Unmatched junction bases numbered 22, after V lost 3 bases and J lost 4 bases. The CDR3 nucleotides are TGTGCCAGCAGTTTTATGGCTAGCGGTCAGCCGGGCAAATCCCCAGATACGCAGTATTTT. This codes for CASSFMASGQPGKSPDTQYF.

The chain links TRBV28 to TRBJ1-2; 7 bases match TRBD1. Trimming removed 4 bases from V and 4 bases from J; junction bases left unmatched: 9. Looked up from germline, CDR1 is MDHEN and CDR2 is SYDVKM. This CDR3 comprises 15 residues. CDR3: CASSSRDSGSYGYTF. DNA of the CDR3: TGTGCCAGCAGTTCTCGGGACAGCGGGTCCTATGGCTACACCTTC.

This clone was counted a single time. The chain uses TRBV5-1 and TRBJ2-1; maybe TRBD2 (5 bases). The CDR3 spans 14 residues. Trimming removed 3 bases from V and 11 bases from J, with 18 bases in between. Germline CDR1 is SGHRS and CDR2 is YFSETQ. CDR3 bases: TGCGCCAGCAGCTGGGAGAGGGCGAGGAGCAAGCAGTTCTTC. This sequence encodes CASSWERARSKQFF.

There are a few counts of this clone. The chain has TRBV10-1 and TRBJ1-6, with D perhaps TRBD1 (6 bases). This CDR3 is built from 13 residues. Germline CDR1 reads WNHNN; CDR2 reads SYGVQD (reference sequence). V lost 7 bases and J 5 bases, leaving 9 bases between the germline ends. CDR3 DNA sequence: TGCGCCAGCAAGGCAGGGGATAATTCACCCCTCCACTTT. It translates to CASKAGDNSPLHF.